The rows below give T cell receptor beta chains drawn from one sample of a study of immune evolution from preneoplasia to lung adenocarcinoma. Sequenced by immunoSEQ multiplex PCR; TCRdb stores in-frame clones only, minus some. The top ten clones hold over 3% of a sample with roughly 6,700 clones, roughly 82% of them seen once. Material: FFPE lung adenocarcinoma in situ tissue. The receptors come from an older donor with lung adenocarcinoma. Both conserved end residues are part of each CDR3. Each record gives: J gene, D gene, V gene, clone size, CDR3 DNA, CDR3 protein. The D gene is left open where the match is weak. Size tells how often a clone was seen (once, few, many) or the class of an expanded clone, and some rows leave it out.

TRBJ2-5 - TRBV5-1 - TGCGCCAGCAGAGAGGACTCCCAAGAGACCCAGTACTTC CASREDSQETQYF
TRBJ2-7 - TRBV5-4 - TGTGCCAGCAGCTTGACGGGGGTGGGACGCGAGCAGTACTTC CASSLTGVGREQYF
TRBJ2-7 - TRBV21-1 - TGTGCCAGCAGCAAAGGGCGACTTTTCTCCTACGAGCAGTACTTC CASSKGRLFSYEQYF
TRBJ2-2 TRBD1 TRBV9 - TGTGCCAGCAGCTTTAGACAGGGATGGACCGGGGAGCTGTTTTTT CASSFRQGWTGELFF
TRBJ1-1 - TRBV6-5 - TGTGCCAGCAGTTACGGAGGGAGGGAGGGTGGCACTGAAGCTTTCTTT CASSYGGREGGTEAFF
TRBJ2-7 - TRBV4-2 - TGTGCCAGCAGCCAAGACTTTCCAGATTTCTACGAGCAGTACTTC CASSQDFPDFYEQYF
TRBJ1-1 - TRBV7-8 - TGTGCCAGCAGCTTAGCGTACAGGGTGGCTGAAGCTTTCTTT CASSLAYRVAEAFF
TRBJ2-1 - TRBV11-2 - TGTGCCAGCAGCTTGGGCCCGGGTATTGAGCAGTTCTTC CASSLGPGIEQFF
TRBJ1-2 - TRBV29-1 - TGCAGCGTTGAAGATCGAGGGATGGCTGGCTACACCTTC CSVEDRGMAGYTF
TRBJ2-2 - TRBV7-6 - TGTGCCAGCAGCCCGAGCGGAGGAACCGGGGAGCTGTTTTTT CASSPSGGTGELFF
TRBJ1-1 - TRBV6-5 - TGTGCCAGCAGGGGACTTCCCGGGGGCACTGAAGCTTTCTTT CASRGLPGGTEAFF
TRBJ1-1 TRBD1 TRBV6-6 - TGTGCCAGCAGTTACTCGACAGGGGGCACTGAAGTTTTCTTT CASSYSTGGTEVFF
TRBJ1-1 - TRBV9 - TGTGCCAGCAGCGTCGACAACCTGAACACTGAAGCTTTCTTT CASSVDNLNTEAFF
TRBJ1-2 - TRBV5-4 once TGTGCCAGCAGCCGTTCCGTCGGGGCAGCCGTTAAAGGCTACACCTTC CASSRSVGAAVKGYTF
TRBJ2-7 TRBD1 TRBV7-2 - TGTGCCAGCAGCCGGGACAGGGCCTACGAGCAGTACTTC CASSRDRAYEQYF
TRBJ2-7 TRBD2 TRBV6-1 once TGTGCCAGCAGGACCGGGACTAGCGGGAACGAGCAGTACTTC CASRTGTSGNEQYF
TRBJ2-7 - TRBV21-1 few TGTGCCAGCAGCAAACTGGAGGGGTTCGCGTCCTACGAGCAGTACTTC CASSKLEGFASYEQYF
TRBJ2-2 - TRBV29-1 - TGCAGCGTTGAACGGCAGGGCGTTGGCACCGGGGAGCTGTTTTTT CSVERQGVGTGELFF
TRBJ2-2 - TRBV5-4 - TGTGCCAGCAGCTTGGGGGGGTCCGGCACCGGGGAGCTGTTTTTT CASSLGGSGTGELFF
TRBJ1-5 - TRBV10-1 - TGCGCCAGCAGTGGGACTCCGGGGGGCAATCAGCCCCAGCATTTT CASSGTPGGNQPQHF
TRBJ2-3 TRBD2 TRBV14 - TGTGCCAGCAGCCCGACCTGGACTAGCGGAAATACGCAGTATTTT CASSPTWTSGNTQYF
TRBJ2-2 - TRBV10-3 - TGTGCCACCCAAGATTCTAGCACTGGCGGGGAGCTGTTTTTT CATQDSSTGGELFF
TRBJ1-2 TRBD1 TRBV30 - TGTGCCTGGAGCGTCGGACAGGGTAGTTCCTATGGCTACACCTTC CAWSVGQGSSYGYTF
TRBJ2-2 - TRBV19 - TGTGCCAGTAGTACGCACCAGCGGCATCCGAACACCGGGGAGCTGTTTTTT CASSTHQRHPNTGELFF
TRBJ2-2 - TRBV19 - TGTGCCAGTAGTATCCTGCAGGGCACCGGGGAGCTGTTTTTT CASSILQGTGELFF
TRBJ2-2 - TRBV2 - TGTGCCAGCAGTGGGCGTCTAGCGAACACCGGGGAGCTGTTTTTT CASSGRLANTGELFF
TRBJ1-1 TRBD1 TRBV19 - TGTGCCAGTAGTATTTCGGGACAGAGGAACACTGAAGCTTTCTTT CASSISGQRNTEAFF
TRBJ2-1 TRBD2 TRBV12-5 - TGTGCTAGTGGTCCTCACTGGACTAGCGGGAGCGGTGAGCAGTTCTTC CASGPHWTSGSGEQFF
TRBJ2-7 TRBD1 TRBV2 - TGTGCCAGCAGTCGGGACAGGGCGGGGGATGAGCAGTACTTC CASSRDRAGDEQYF
TRBJ1-2 - TRBV10-3 - TGTGCCATCAGTGAGGGGAAATCGAGGGGGGCGCGGGATGGCTACACCTTC CAISEGKSRGARDGYTF
TRBJ2-2 - TRBV7-6 - TGTGCCAGCAAGGTTGGGGGAGACACCGGGGAGCTGTTTTTT CASKVGGDTGELFF
TRBJ2-7 - TRBV4-1 - TGCGCCAGCAGCCGGATGAGCGCGATGTCCTACGAGCAGTACTTC CASSRMSAMSYEQYF
TRBJ2-7 - TRBV7-9 - TGTGCCAGCAGCTTCGGTGGGAGGTACGAGCAGTACTTC CASSFGGRYEQYF
TRBJ2-7 - TRBV29-1 - TGCAGCGCCACTCGGGACACGTCCTACGAGCAGTACTTC CSATRDTSYEQYF
TRBJ1-1 TRBD1 TRBV5-1 - TGCGCCAGCAGCTTGGCCCCTGTAACAGGGGGTGACACTGAAGCTTTCTTT CASSLAPVTGGDTEAFF
TRBJ1-4 - TRBV30 - TGTGCCTGGAGCCCGGGACAACCGGGGGAAAAACTGTTTTTT CAWSPGQPGEKLFF
TRBJ1-2 - TRBV14 - TGTGCCAGCAGCCAAGGTTGGCCTGGTGGCTACACCTTC CASSQGWPGGYTF
TRBJ1-5 TRBD1 TRBV6-5 - TGTGCCAGCAGAGGACAGGGCGGCCCTAATCAGCCCCAGCATTTT CASRGQGGPNQPQHF
TRBJ1-4 - TRBV29-1 - TGCAGCCTCCGCCTTAATGAAAAACTGTTTTTT CSLRLNEKLFF
TRBJ1-1 - TRBV29-1 - TGCAGCGCTATGGACAGACGGAACACTGAAGCTTTCTTT CSAMDRRNTEAFF
TRBJ2-5 - TRBV5-1 - TGCGCCAGCAGCTTGGAGTACCAAGAGACCCAGTACTTC CASSLEYQETQYF
TRBJ1-2 TRBD1 TRBV7-2 - TGTGCCAGCAGCTTAGGGGGGGACAGGTTAGGCTACACCTTC CASSLGGDRLGYTF
TRBJ2-3 TRBD1 TRBV29-1 - TGCAGCCCGAGGACAGGGAAAAGAACAGATACGCAGTATTTT CSPRTGKRTDTQYF
TRBJ1-1 TRBD1 TRBV6-6 - TGTGCCACCCGGACAGGGGGCCTCCCCCAAGCTTTCTTT CATRTGGLPQAFF
TRBJ2-1 - TRBV7-2 few TGTGCCAGCAGCTTAAGTTGGGGTGGCGATGAGCAGTTCTTC CASSLSWGGDEQFF
TRBJ2-2 TRBD1 TRBV6-4 - TGTGCCAGCAGTCCGGGACAGGGGGCCGCCGGGGAGCTGTTTTTT CASSPGQGAAGELFF
TRBJ2-2 - TRBV11-3 - TGTGCCAGCAGCTTCTCAACTCGCGGGGAACTGTTTTTT CASSFSTRGELFF
TRBJ1-1 - TRBV5-1 - TGCGCCAGCAGCCTGGACGGAATGAACACTGAAGCTTTCTTT CASSLDGMNTEAFF
TRBJ2-7 - TRBV12-2 - TGTGCAAGTCGCTTAAACGAGGCGGACAGGTCGCTCTTCCCCTTC CASRLNEADRSLFPF
TRBJ1-1 TRBD1 TRBV14 - TGTGCCAGCAGCCCTCAGGGGGCGCGCTGGAAGAACACTGAAGCTTTCTTT CASSPQGARWKNTEAFF